Shown below are 7 T cell receptor beta chains from a single sample sequenced in a study of monozygotic twins with inflammatory bowel disease. TCRdb re-called the 5' RACE reads and catalogs CDR3 proteins one per entry, DNA excluded. This listing includes about 330,000 distinct CDR3 sequences. What was sequenced was blood. The receptors come from a human donor with ulcerative colitis or Crohn's disease, or a healthy co-twin of an affected twin (not recorded which).

This rearrangement joins TRBV20-1 to TRBJ1-1; as DNA is missing, the TRBD1 call by TCRdb cannot be tested. The CDR3 has 13 amino acids. Germline loops: CDR1 DFQATT, CDR2 SNEGSKA (reference sequence). CDR3: CSARTGAGTEAFF.

This sequence joins TRBV19 and TRBJ2-7. The CDR3 is made up of 14 amino acids. Germline assignment: CDR1 LNHDA and CDR2 SQIVND (reference sequence). The CDR3 loop reads CASKPIGGAYEQYF. Full variable domain (outside the CDR3, taken from reference TRBV19 and TRBJ2-7): DGGITQSPKYLFRKEGQNVTLSCEQNLNHDAMYWYRQDPGQGLRLIYYSQIVNDFQKGDIAEGYSVSREKKESFPLTVTSAQKNPTAFYLCASKPIGGAYEQYFGPGTRLTVT.

The J gene is TRBJ2-1, the V gene TRBV12-3 or TRBV12-4. This CDR3 contains 15 residues. The CDR3 spells CASRFDSSSYNEQFF.

J is TRBJ1-1 and V is TRBV2; TCRdb designates TRBD1, a call that cannot be tested without DNA. The length of the CDR3 is 14 residues. Germline lookup yields CDR1 SNHLY and CDR2 FYNNEI. The CDR3 sequence is CASSTTTGGAVGSF.

V is TRBV6-4 and J is TRBJ2-3; TCRdb picks TRBD1, but there is no DNA to check that call. The CDR3 runs to 14 residues. The germline gives CDR1 MRHNA, CDR2 SNTAGT. The CDR3 reads CASSGGESTDTQYF.

The chain carries TRBV29-1 and TRBJ1-2. CDR1 SQVTM and CDR2 ANQGSEA come from the germline V gene. CDR3 length: 12 residues. CDR3 protein: CSASRSLGGYTF.

The chain recombines TRBV12-3 or TRBV12-4 with TRBJ1-1; checking the TCRdb D call of TRBD1 is not possible without DNA. CDR3 size: 16 residues. The chain's CDR3 is CASSWGQGTMNTEAFF.